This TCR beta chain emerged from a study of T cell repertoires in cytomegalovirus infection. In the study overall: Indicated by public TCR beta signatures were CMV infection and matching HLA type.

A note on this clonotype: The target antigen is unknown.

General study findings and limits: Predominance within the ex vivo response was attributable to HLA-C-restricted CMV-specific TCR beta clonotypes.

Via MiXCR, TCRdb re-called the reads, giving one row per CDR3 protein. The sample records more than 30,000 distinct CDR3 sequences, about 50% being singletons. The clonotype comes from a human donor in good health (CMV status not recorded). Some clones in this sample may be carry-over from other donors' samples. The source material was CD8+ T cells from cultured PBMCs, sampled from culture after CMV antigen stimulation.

The CDR3 sequence: CSASGQAQETQYF. DNA for the CDR3: TGCAGTGCTAGTGGTCAGGCTCAAGAGACCCAGTACTTC. The V gene is TRBV20-1, the J gene TRBJ2-5; D is ambiguous. CDR3 length equals 13 residues. The germline V gene encodes CDR1 DFQATT and CDR2 SNEGSKA (reference sequence). V lost 3 bases and J 2 bases, leaving 10 bases between the germline ends.